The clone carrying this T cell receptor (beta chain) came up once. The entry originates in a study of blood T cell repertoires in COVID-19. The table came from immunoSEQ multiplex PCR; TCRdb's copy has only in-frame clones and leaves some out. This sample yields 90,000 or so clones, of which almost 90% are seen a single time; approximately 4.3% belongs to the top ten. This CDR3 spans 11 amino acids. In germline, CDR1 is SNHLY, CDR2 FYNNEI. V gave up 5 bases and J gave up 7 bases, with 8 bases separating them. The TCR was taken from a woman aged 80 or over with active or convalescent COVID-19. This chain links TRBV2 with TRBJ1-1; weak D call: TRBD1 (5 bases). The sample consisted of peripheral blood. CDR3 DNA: TGTGCCAGCAGTCGGGGACTTGAAGCTTTCTTT. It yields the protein CASSRGLEAFF. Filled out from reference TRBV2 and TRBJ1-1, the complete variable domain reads EPEVTQTPSHQVTQMGQEVILRCVPISNHLYFYWYRQILGQKVEFLVSFYNNEISEKSEIFDDQFSVERPDGSNFTLKIRSTKLEDSAMYFCASSRGLEAFFGQGTRLTVV.